The 3 T cell receptor beta chains in this list originate from one sample, sequenced in a study of blood T cell repertoires in COVID-19. The protocol was immunoSEQ multiplex PCR, while the TCRdb copy is restricted to in-frame clones and leaves out a portion. This repertoire shows approximately 400,000 clones, approximately 93% found once; its top ten account for more than 0.85%. Material for sequencing was PBMCs or T cells enriched from blood (not recorded which). Receptor source: a woman aged 35 to 49 who had been exposed to COVID-19.

The chain is built from TRBV10-3 and TRBJ1-2, with TRBD1 identical over 9 bases. V was clipped by 3 bases and J by 8 bases; unmatched bases: 7. Germline CDR1 ENHRY, CDR2 SYGVKD. This CDR3 is built from 14 residues. The CDR3 DNA follows: TGTGCCATCAGTGATAACAGGGGGCGTTTGGGCTACACCTTC. This sequence encodes CAISDNRGRLGYTF.

This clone was observed a single time. The chain couples TRBV10-3 to TRBJ1-1; the D gene is possibly TRBD1 (6 bases). The CDR3 is made up of 15 amino acids. The V end lost 6 bases, the J end lost 1 base, and 15 bases lay between the germline ends. Germline CDR1 and CDR2: ENHRY and SYGVKD. The CDR3 is CAISDPGVPNTEAFF. CDR3 nucleotides: TGTGCCATCAGCGATCCAGGGGTCCCGAACACTGAAGCTTTCTTT.

V and J are TRBV19 and TRBJ2-5, with unresolved D. CDR1 is LNHDA, CDR2 SQIVND, per germline (reference sequence). V lost 5 bases and J 4 bases, leaving 5 bases between the germline ends. The CDR3 has 11 residues. Here the CDR3 reads CASSPGETQYF. In DNA, the CDR3 is TGTGCCAGTAGTCCGGGAGAGACCCAGTACTTC.